Listed here is a single T cell receptor (beta chain). Its antigen is still unknown. This sample was taken from a study of CD8+CD57+ T cells in acquired aplastic anemia. V shed 7 bases and J 0 bases; nucleotides not matched to a gene: 12. The CDR3 contains 16 residues. CDR1 and CDR2 from the germline V gene are MNHEY and SMNVEV (reference sequence). It was genomic DNA that served as the template for profiling TCR beta VDJ and CDR3. One entry per CDR3 protein, called by TCRdb with MiXCR from the reads. Among under 200,000 distinct CDR3 sequences listed, 35% to 55% were seen once. General study points: Significant differences in CD8+ Simpson's diversity were not observed between patients and controls. The study identified twenty-nine CD8+ CDR3 sequences shared by patients and controls.

The receptor was derived from a human donor in good health. The chain combines TRBV27 with TRBJ2-7; 7 nucleotides match TRBD1. The sample taken for sequencing was sorted CD4+, CD8+, or CD8+CD57+ T cells (not recorded which) from PBMCs. DNA of the CDR3: TGTGCCAGCAATTCCTGGGGGACAGCTCCCTCCTACGAGCAGTACTTC. The encoded protein is CASNSWGTAPSYEQYF.